These T cell receptor beta chains were read from a single sample in a study of blood T cell repertoires in COVID-19. Assay used: immunoSEQ multiplex PCR; TCRdb lists only in-frame clones, some missing. This sample has about 72,000 clones, with more than 80% found just once. The sample consisted of peripheral blood. These receptors all stem from an elderly woman with active or convalescent COVID-19. Both conserved end residues are part of each CDR3. Each record gives: J gene, V gene, clone size, D gene, CDR3 DNA, CDR3 protein. A D gene is named only where the DNA matches it firmly. Some rows have no size entry. The others give once, few or many, or a class for an expanded clone.

TRBJ2-2 | TRBV3-1/TRBV3-2 | . | . | TGTGCCAGCAGCGGTGGGCCCATAAACACCGGGGAGCTGTTTTTT | CASSGGPINTGELFF
TRBJ1-5 | TRBV7-2 | . | . | TGTGCCAGCAGCCAAGACAGTCAGCCCCAGCATTTT | CASSQDSQPQHF
TRBJ2-4 | TRBV12-3/TRBV12-4 | . | . | TGTGCCAGCAGTTTTCCCGAGGGAGCTCAGTACTTC | CASSFPEGAQYF
TRBJ1-5 | TRBV4-3 | . | . | TGCGCCAGCAGCTTACAAGTGAGCAATCAGCCCCAGCATTTT | CASSLQVSNQPQHF
TRBJ2-1 | TRBV7-2 | . | TRBD2 | TGTGCCAGCAGCCTCCAGGCCCTAGCGGGGACTAATGAGCAGTTCTTC | CASSLQALAGTNEQFF
TRBJ1-6 | TRBV6-7 | . | . | TGTGCCAGCAGTTACTCTTTCAGGGGAATCAGTTCACCCCTCCACTTT | CASSYSFRGISSPLHF
TRBJ2-4 | TRBV19 | . | TRBD2 | TGTGCCAGTAGTATAGGGCCCCCCGGGACTAGTTCAAACATTCAGTACTTC | CASSIGPPGTSSNIQYF
TRBJ2-2 | TRBV29-1 | . | TRBD1 | TGCAGCGCACACAGGGGTACCGGGGAGCTGTTTTTT | CSAHRGTGELFF
TRBJ2-7 | TRBV7-8 | . | . | TGTGCCAGCAGCCCGGGATTTCTCTCCTACGAGCAGTACTTC | CASSPGFLSYEQYF
TRBJ1-2 | TRBV5-1 | . | TRBD1 | TGCGCCAGCAGCTCAAGTAGGACAGGGGGCATCAATGGCTACACCTTC | CASSSSRTGGINGYTF
TRBJ2-3 | TRBV5-4 | . | . | TGTGCCAGCAGCTTATCAAACAGAGGGATTGATACGCAGTATTTT | CASSLSNRGIDTQYF
TRBJ1-6 | TRBV11-3 | few | . | TGTGCCAGCAGCATAAGACACAGGCCAACGCGGAATTCACCCCTCCACTTT | CASSIRHRPTRNSPLHF
TRBJ2-7 | TRBV3-1/TRBV3-2 | . | . | TGTGCCAGCAGCCAAGATAGTAGGACAGAGCAGTACTTC | CASSQDSRTEQYF
TRBJ1-3 | TRBV9 | . | TRBD1 | TGTGCCAGCAGCGTTGGGGACAGGGCAGTAAACACCATATATTTT | CASSVGDRAVNTIYF
TRBJ1-2 | TRBV13 | . | . | TGTGCCAGCAGACCGAATCCCTCGGCTAACTATGGCTACACCTTC | CASRPNPSANYGYTF
TRBJ2-2 | TRBV11-2 | . | . | TGTGCCAGCAGCCTCCCCCCTAGAGATGGGGAGCTGTTTTTT | CASSLPPRDGELFF
TRBJ2-1 | TRBV27 | . | . | TGTGCCAGCAGGGCAGGACGTCGGGCGGGCCAGCGTTGGAATGAGCAGTTCTTC | CASRAGRRAGQRWNEQFF
TRBJ1-6 | TRBV6-2/TRBV6-3 | . | TRBD1 | TGTGCCAGCAGTTACTCCGGGACAGGGGGCACGTATCTATCACCCCTCCACTTT | CASSYSGTGGTYLSPLHF
TRBJ1-1 | TRBV19 | . | TRBD1 | TGTGCCAGTAGTGCTTATCCGGGACAGACGAACACTGAAGCTTTCTTT | CASSAYPGQTNTEAFF
TRBJ1-6 | TRBV5-1 | . | . | TGCGCCAGCAGCTTGGCAGGGCAGCTCTTGACACCCCTCCACTTT | CASSLAGQLLTPLHF
TRBJ2-2 | TRBV9 | once | . | TGTGCCAGCAGCGTCCAGGGGACCGGGGAGCTGTTTTTT | CASSVQGTGELFF
TRBJ2-7 | TRBV19 | . | . | TGTGCCAGTAGTATCGGACTTTCTCTTGACGAGCAGTACTTC | CASSIGLSLDEQYF
TRBJ2-7 | TRBV6-2/TRBV6-3 | few | . | TGTGCCAGCAGTTCCTCTACTGTATCACCGCAGTACTTC | CASSSSTVSPQYF
TRBJ2-1 | TRBV6-1 | few | . | TGTGCCAGCAGTGACAGGGGACGCATCCAAGACAATGAGCAGTTCTTC | CASSDRGRIQDNEQFF
TRBJ2-7 | TRBV5-1 | . | TRBD1 | TGCGCCAGCAGCTTGGGGGACAGGGGAACGGACGAGCAGTACTTC | CASSLGDRGTDEQYF
TRBJ2-7 | TRBV7-9 | . | . | TGTGCCAGCAGCTTAGACAGGCTCCCGAAGGGCGAGCAGTACTTC | CASSLDRLPKGEQYF
TRBJ1-6 | TRBV3-1/TRBV3-2 | . | . | TGTGCCAGCAGCCAAGTCCGGGGTTCACCCCTCCACTTT | CASSQVRGSPLHF
TRBJ2-2 | TRBV19 | . | . | TGTGCCAGTAGTCCGAGCGGCGGGGCTGACACCGGGGAGCTGTTTTTT | CASSPSGGADTGELFF
TRBJ1-1 | TRBV10-3 | . | . | TGTGCCATCAGTGAGTCGGCAGGGAAAAGGACTGAAGCTTTCTTT | CAISESAGKRTEAFF
TRBJ2-7 | TRBV7-2 | once | TRBD2 | TGTGCCAGCAGCCCCAGGACTAGCGGGGAGTCTCATTCCTACGAGCAGTACTTC | CASSPRTSGESHSYEQYF
TRBJ2-3 | TRBV10-2 | . | TRBD2 | TGCGCCAGCAGTGAGCCGGGACTAGCGGGGGGCAATAGCACAGATACGCAGTATTTT | CASSEPGLAGGNSTDTQYF
TRBJ2-2 | TRBV24-1 | . | . | TGTGCCACCAGGGACAGCAACACCGGGGAGCTGTTTTTT | CATRDSNTGELFF
TRBJ2-3 | TRBV19 | . | TRBD2 | TGTGCCAGTAGTATTACCTTTTTAAGCGGGGGGTTGGCAGATACGCAGTATTTT | CASSITFLSGGLADTQYF
TRBJ1-1 | TRBV10-3 | . | . | TGTGCCATCAGGTGGCAAGTAAACACTGAAGCTTTCTTT | CAIRWQVNTEAFF
TRBJ2-3 | TRBV28 | . | TRBD2 | TGTGCCAGCACCCGGGGGGAGCGCACAGATACGCAGTATTTT | CASTRGERTDTQYF
TRBJ1-2 | TRBV7-3 | . | TRBD1 | TGTGCCAGCAGCTCTTCAGGGGGCAAACCCTATGGCTACACCTTC | CASSSSGGKPYGYTF
TRBJ1-1 | TRBV18 | . | . | TGTGCCAGCTCATCCTCGGGTCCTGAAGCTTTCTTT | CASSSSGPEAFF
TRBJ2-7 | TRBV19 | . | TRBD1 | TGTGCCAGTACCCTGACCGGGACAGGGGGCTACGAGCAGTACTTC | CASTLTGTGGYEQYF
TRBJ2-3 | TRBV9 | . | . | TGTGCCAGCAGCGCCCGGGGAGATACGCAGTATTTT | CASSARGDTQYF
TRBJ2-6 | TRBV7-3 | once | . | TGTGCCAGCAGCCTACGGGAGTCTGGGGCCAACGTCCTGACTTTC | CASSLRESGANVLTF
TRBJ2-5 | TRBV9 | . | . | TGTGCCAGCAGCGGTGGAGATGGGACAACCCAGTACTTC | CASSGGDGTTQYF
TRBJ1-1 | TRBV6-1 | . | TRBD1 | TGTGCCAGCAGTTCTGACAGGGTAAGAGCTTTCTTT | CASSSDRVRAFF
TRBJ1-2 | TRBV10-3 | . | . | TGTGCCATCACCGAAGGGGGACACTACTATGGCTACACCTTC | CAITEGGHYYGYTF
TRBJ2-5 | TRBV5-1 | few | TRBD1 | TGCGCCAGCAGCTACGCCGGGACAGGAGAGGGGACCCAGTACTTC | CASSYAGTGEGTQYF
TRBJ1-3 | TRBV28 | . | . | TGTGCCAGCAGTTGGGGGGGGCAAGCTGGAAACACCATATATTTT | CASSWGGQAGNTIYF
TRBJ1-5 | TRBV7-2 | . | . | TGTGCCAGCAGCCCCGCGGCGGGGGGGCGGGGGCGCAATCAGCCCCAGCATTTT | CASSPAAGGRGRNQPQHF
TRBJ2-5 | TRBV7-2 | . | TRBD1 | TGTGCCAGCAGCTACAGGACAGGGCAGGAGGGGACCCAGTACTTC | CASSYRTGQEGTQYF
TRBJ1-5 | TRBV19 | . | . | TGTGCCAGTGCGGGTGGCAATCAGCCCCAGCATTTT | CASAGGNQPQHF
TRBJ1-1 | TRBV4-3 | few | . | TGCGCCAGCAGCCTATGGCGGGGAAACACTGAAGCTTTCTTT | CASSLWRGNTEAFF
TRBJ2-3 | TRBV9 | . | . | TGTGCCAGCAGCGTCCAACATCAAGATACGCAGTATTTT | CASSVQHQDTQYF
TRBJ2-5 | TRBV19 | . | . | TGTGCCAGTTGCCCTATTGCGGCGTCCCCAGAGACCCAGTACTTC | CASCPIAASPETQYF
TRBJ1-2 | TRBV6-5 | . | . | TGTGCCAGCAGTTCTAGGACAAGGCAACCCTATGGCTACACCTTC | CASSSRTRQPYGYTF
TRBJ1-2 | TRBV5-8 | . | . | TGTGCCAGCAGCTTGGGGCCGGGTGTTGGCTACACCTTC | CASSLGPGVGYTF
TRBJ1-1 | TRBV30 | . | . | TGTGCCTGGAGTCCGCGGAACACTGAAGCTTTCTTT | CAWSPRNTEAFF